This is a list of T cell receptor beta chains from one sample in a study of blood T cell repertoires in COVID-19. The assay was immunoSEQ multiplex PCR, and TCRdb's table has in-frame clones only and misses some. The sample has around 450,000 clones; 75% to 90% are singletons. Specimen: PBMCs or T cells enriched from blood (not recorded which). These receptor sequences come from a woman between 18 and 30 years old who had recovered from COVID-19. CDR3s include the opening cysteine and the closing phenylalanine or tryptophan. Fields, in order: J gene, V gene, clone size, D gene, CDR3 protein, CDR3 DNA. A D gene is named only where the DNA matches it firmly. Clone size appears in some rows only: once, few, many, or a class for an expanded clone.

J: TRBJ2-2
V: TRBV7-6
size: -
D: -
CDR3: CASSFGVDTGELFF
DNA: TGTGCCAGCAGCTTCGGGGTTGACACCGGGGAGCTGTTTTTT

J: TRBJ1-2
V: TRBV5-1
size: -
D: TRBD1
CDR3: CASSLGTGTLYGYTF
DNA: TGCGCCAGCAGCTTGGGGACAGGGACGCTCTATGGCTACACCTTC

J: TRBJ1-6
V: TRBV5-4
size: -
D: -
CDR3: CASSLVGANSPLHF
DNA: TGTGCCAGCAGCTTGGTAGGGGCCAATTCACCCCTCCACTTT

J: TRBJ2-3
V: TRBV3-1/TRBV3-2
size: once
D: TRBD1
CDR3: CASSPTGGWGDTQYF
DNA: TGTGCCAGCAGCCCGACAGGGGGCTGGGGAGATACGCAGTATTTT

J: TRBJ2-2
V: TRBV11-3
size: few
D: -
CDR3: CASSLGGQTANTGELFF
DNA: TGTGCCAGCAGCTTAGGCGGACAGACAGCGAACACCGGGGAGCTGTTTTTT

J: TRBJ2-5
V: TRBV7-2
size: -
D: -
CDR3: CASSLAEGRETQYF
DNA: TGTGCCAGCAGCTTAGCGGAGGGCCGAGAGACCCAGTACTTC

J: TRBJ1-4
V: TRBV28
size: -
D: TRBD1
CDR3: CASSSPRGKAHEKLFF
DNA: TGTGCCAGCAGTTCTCCCAGGGGGAAGGCTCATGAAAAACTGTTTTTT

J: TRBJ1-1
V: TRBV21-1
size: -
D: -
CDR3: CASSKDKEGSNTEAFF
DNA: TGTGCCAGCAGCAAAGATAAGGAGGGGTCGAACACTGAAGCTTTCTTT

J: TRBJ1-1
V: TRBV2
size: -
D: -
CDR3: CASRGGYVGAFF
DNA: TGTGCCAGCAGGGGGGGGTACGTGGGAGCTTTCTTT

J: TRBJ2-1
V: TRBV18
size: -
D: -
CDR3: CASSPPNSGRFDEQFF
DNA: TGTGCCAGCTCACCACCTAATAGCGGCAGGTTCGATGAGCAGTTCTTC

J: TRBJ2-3
V: TRBV27
size: -
D: TRBD1
CDR3: CASSQGTGADTQYF
DNA: TGTGCCAGCAGTCAGGGGACAGGTGCGGATACGCAGTATTTT

J: TRBJ1-1
V: TRBV10-1
size: -
D: -
CDR3: CASSDPNSGAFF
DNA: TGCGCCAGCAGTGACCCTAACTCGGGAGCTTTCTTT

J: TRBJ1-1
V: TRBV2
size: once
D: -
CDR3: CASSEVGNTEAFF
DNA: TGTGCCAGCAGTGAAGTCGGGAACACTGAAGCTTTCTTT

J: TRBJ1-6
V: TRBV27
size: -
D: -
CDR3: CASSPYNSPLHF
DNA: TGTGCCAGCAGTCCTTATAATTCACCCCTCCACTTT

J: TRBJ1-1
V: TRBV18
size: few
D: -
CDR3: CASSRGGARNGGEAFF
DNA: TGTGCCAGCTCACGAGGGGGGGCGCGGAACGGCGGTGAAGCTTTCTTT

J: TRBJ1-2
V: TRBV2
size: -
D: TRBD1
CDR3: CASRQGQIYGYTF
DNA: TGTGCCAGCAGACAGGGACAGATTTATGGCTACACCTTC

J: TRBJ1-2
V: TRBV28
size: -
D: -
CDR3: CASSLTYYGYTF
DNA: TGTGCCAGCAGTTTGACATACTATGGCTACACCTTC

J: TRBJ1-1
V: TRBV5-1
size: -
D: -
CDR3: CASSLADREAFF
DNA: TGCGCCAGCAGCTTGGCCGACAGGGAAGCTTTCTTT

J: TRBJ1-6
V: TRBV2
size: -
D: -
CDR3: CASSTQASPLHF
DNA: TGTGCCAGCAGTACTCAGGCTTCACCCCTCCACTTT

J: TRBJ1-1
V: TRBV3-1/TRBV3-2
size: -
D: -
CDR3: CASSQEGLISPGVDTEAFF
DNA: TGTGCCAGCAGCCAAGAAGGTCTCATTTCCCCAGGGGTGGACACTGAAGCTTTCTTT

J: TRBJ1-1
V: TRBV19
size: -
D: -
CDR3: CASNRAWGDTEAFF
DNA: TGTGCCAGTAACCGCGCTTGGGGGGACACTGAAGCTTTCTTT

J: TRBJ2-7
V: TRBV30
size: -
D: -
CDR3: CAWKEYSYEQYF
DNA: TGTGCCTGGAAGGAGTACTCCTACGAGCAGTACTTC

J: TRBJ1-2
V: TRBV2
size: -
D: TRBD1
CDR3: CASSEDRGLGGYTF
DNA: TGTGCCAGCAGCGAGGACAGGGGACTAGGCGGCTACACCTTC

J: TRBJ2-5
V: TRBV5-1
size: -
D: TRBD1
CDR3: CASSLRTGTDSQYF
DNA: TGCGCCAGCAGCCTCAGGACAGGGACCGATTCCCAGTACTTC

J: TRBJ1-6
V: TRBV5-5
size: -
D: TRBD1
CDR3: CASSWDRVNSPLHF
DNA: TGTGCCAGCAGCTGGGACAGGGTTAATTCACCCCTCCACTTT

J: TRBJ1-1
V: TRBV6-5
size: -
D: TRBD1
CDR3: CASSPTGESTEAFF
DNA: TGTGCCAGCAGCCCGACAGGGGAGAGCACTGAAGCTTTCTTT

J: TRBJ1-2
V: TRBV5-1
size: -
D: -
CDR3: CASSLTPAGAYGYTF
DNA: TGCGCCAGCAGCTTGACTCCTGCGGGGGCTTATGGCTACACCTTC

J: TRBJ1-5
V: TRBV7-9
size: -
D: -
CDR3: CASSLGGLGNQPQHF
DNA: TGTGCCAGCAGCTTAGGGGGACTAGGTAATCAGCCCCAGCATTTT

J: TRBJ1-2
V: TRBV4-2
size: -
D: TRBD1
CDR3: CASSQERQGAGGYTF
DNA: TGTGCCAGCAGCCAAGAACGTCAGGGGGCGGGCGGCTACACCTTC

J: TRBJ1-6
V: TRBV7-9
size: -
D: TRBD1
CDR3: CASSPPGQGNNSPLHF
DNA: TGTGCCAGCAGCCCGCCCGGACAGGGGAATAATTCACCCCTCCACTTT

J: TRBJ2-5
V: TRBV29-1
size: -
D: -
CDR3: CSVSQAKQETQYF
DNA: TGCAGCGTTAGTCAGGCTAAGCAAGAGACCCAGTACTTC

J: TRBJ1-2
V: TRBV20-1
size: -
D: -
CDR3: CSVRERHGYTF
DNA: TGCAGTGTTCGGGAGAGGCATGGCTACACCTTC

J: TRBJ2-7
V: TRBV12-5
size: -
D: -
CDR3: CASAPLASGSYEQYF
DNA: TGTGCTAGTGCCCCTCTAGCTTCGGGGTCCTACGAGCAGTACTTC

J: TRBJ1-3
V: TRBV5-1
size: -
D: TRBD1
CDR3: CASSLAGTGYGNTIYF
DNA: TGCGCCAGCAGCTTGGCCGGGACAGGGTATGGAAACACCATATATTTT

J: TRBJ1-5
V: TRBV19
size: -
D: TRBD1
CDR3: CASSGDRGTNQPQHF
DNA: TGTGCCAGTAGCGGGGACAGGGGCACCAATCAGCCCCAGCATTTT

J: TRBJ2-2
V: TRBV10-1
size: once
D: -
CDR3: CASSDSLVGELFF
DNA: TGCGCCAGCAGTGATAGTCTGGTCGGGGAGCTGTTTTTT

J: TRBJ2-2
V: TRBV4-2
size: -
D: -
CDR3: CASSQDQDGLGTGELFF
DNA: TGTGCCAGCAGCCAAGATCAGGACGGACTGGGCACCGGGGAGCTGTTTTTT

J: TRBJ1-5
V: TRBV19
size: -
D: -
CDR3: CASTLGGLGQPQHF
DNA: TGTGCCAGTACCCTCGGGGGGCTCGGTCAGCCCCAGCATTTT

J: TRBJ1-1
V: TRBV5-4
size: -
D: -
CDR3: CASSPTVDNTEAFF
DNA: TGTGCCAGCAGCCCGACAGTAGACAACACTGAAGCTTTCTTT

J: TRBJ1-2
V: TRBV30
size: once
D: TRBD1
CDR3: CACRDRGYTF
DNA: TGTGCCTGCCGGGACAGGGGCTACACCTTC

J: TRBJ1-1
V: TRBV30
size: -
D: -
CDR3: CAWRPPGWAEAFF
DNA: TGTGCCTGGAGACCCCCCGGGTGGGCTGAAGCTTTCTTT

J: TRBJ1-4
V: TRBV30
size: -
D: -
CDR3: CAWSGGTFNEKLFF
DNA: TGTGCCTGGAGTGGGGGGACTTTTAATGAAAAACTGTTTTTT

J: TRBJ1-1
V: TRBV28
size: -
D: -
CDR3: CASSLAQMNTEAFF
DNA: TGTGCCAGCAGTTTGGCACAGATGAACACTGAAGCTTTCTTT

J: TRBJ1-2
V: TRBV29-1
size: -
D: -
CDR3: CSVATALYGYTF
DNA: TGCAGCGTTGCAACAGCCCTGTATGGCTACACCTTC

J: TRBJ2-3
V: TRBV4-1
size: -
D: TRBD2
CDR3: CASRRLAGVGIGTDTQYF
DNA: TGCGCCAGCAGACGCCTAGCGGGGGTCGGGATAGGTACAGATACGCAGTATTTT

J: TRBJ2-7
V: TRBV5-8
size: -
D: -
CDR3: CASSLLRQVNDEQYF
DNA: TGTGCCAGCAGCTTGCTTAGACAGGTTAACGACGAGCAGTACTTC

J: TRBJ1-2
V: TRBV11-2
size: -
D: -
CDR3: CASSLERGPTLYGYTF
DNA: TGTGCCAGCAGCTTAGAGCGGGGGCCCACCCTCTATGGCTACACCTTC